This record looks at one TCR beta chain sequence and its context. The antigen remains unidentified. Alopecia areata patients had lesional scalp punch biopsies and peripheral blood taken from them. Extraction of RNA preceded its reverse transcription into cDNA, which served as the sequencing template. The method was immunoSEQ multiplex PCR; TCRdb's version includes in-frame clones alone and lacks a portion of them. The sample yields over 8,000 clones, 67% seen once. This record comes from a study of CD8+ T cells in alopecia areata. Study at large: Among treated patients, oral tofacitinib was administered at 5 to 10 mg twice daily.

Whole-study results and caveats: Scalp lesions, especially in alopecia totalis/universalis, had higher clonality than normal scalp. Among patients, TCR sharing was less clear than in mice, a difference possibly due in part to HLA diversity in the patient population.

This TCR was recovered from a human donor with alopecia areata. Sequencing input: skin.

CDR3 residues: CASSDRGSYEQYF. For the CDR3, the DNA is TGTGCCAGCAGTGACAGGGGTTCCTACGAGCAGTACTTC. This chain connects TRBV6-5 to TRBJ2-7, with 8 bases matching TRBD1. Trimming at V came to 5 bases and at J to 1 base, leaving 1 base not matched to a gene. CDR1 MNHEY and CDR2 SVGAGI come from the germline V gene. The CDR3 extends over 13 amino acids.